This TCR beta chain stems from a study of breast tumors, draining lymph nodes, adjacent tissues. Breast cancer patients provided tissue from their axillary draining lymph nodes. CDR1 is SGDLS and CDR2 is YYNGEE in the germline V gene. V dropped 3 bases and J dropped 9; count of bases not matched to a gene: 12. CDR3 length equals 15 residues. MiXCR was run by TCRdb on the multiplex PCR reads, yielding one entry per CDR3 protein. The repertoire holds over 200,000 distinct CDR3 sequences, less than 40% seen once, with under 4.5% in the top ten. The chain employs TRBV9 and TRBJ2-5, with 9 bases matching TRBD1. Sequences were obtained from axillary lymph node tissue. The clonotype was recovered from a female donor with breast cancer. Some clones in this sample may be carry-over from other donors' samples. CDR3 loop: CASSEGQGFSQPQYF. For the CDR3, the DNA is TGTGCCAGCAGCGAGGGACAGGGATTCAGTCAGCCCCAGTACTTC.